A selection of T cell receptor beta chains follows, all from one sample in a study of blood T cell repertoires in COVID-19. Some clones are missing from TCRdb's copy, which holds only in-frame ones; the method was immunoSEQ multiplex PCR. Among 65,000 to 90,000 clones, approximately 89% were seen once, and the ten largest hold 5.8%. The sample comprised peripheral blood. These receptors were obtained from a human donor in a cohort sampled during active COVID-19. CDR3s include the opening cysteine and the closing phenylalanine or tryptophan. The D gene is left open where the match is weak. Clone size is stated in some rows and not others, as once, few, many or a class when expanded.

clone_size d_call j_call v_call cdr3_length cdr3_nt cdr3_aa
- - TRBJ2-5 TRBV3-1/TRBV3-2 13 TGTGCCAGCAGCCAAGTGCGGGGTCAGACCCAGTACTTC CASSQVRGQTQYF
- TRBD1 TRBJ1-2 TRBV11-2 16 TGTGCCAGCAGCTCAGAGGCCACGGACAGGGTCTATGGCTACACCTTC CASSSEATDRVYGYTF
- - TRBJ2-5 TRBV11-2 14 TGTGCCAGCAGCCTGACAGGTGGTTTAGAGACCCAGTACTTC CASSLTGGLETQYF
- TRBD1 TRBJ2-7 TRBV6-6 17 TGTGCCAGCAGTCCCACCGGGACAGGGAAGGGAATCTACGAGCAGTACTTC CASSPTGTGKGIYEQYF
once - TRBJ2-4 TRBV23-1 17 TGCGCCAGCAGTCAAGCCCCTTCCTCGGTAGCCAAAAACATTCAGTACTTC CASSQAPSSVAKNIQYF
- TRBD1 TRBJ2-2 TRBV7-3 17 TGTGCCAGCAGCCCCGCCGGGACAGGGGTGAACACCGGGGAGCTGTTTTTT CASSPAGTGVNTGELFF
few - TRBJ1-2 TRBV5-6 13 TGTGCCAGCAGCTTGACAACTAACTATGGCTACACCTTC CASSLTTNYGYTF
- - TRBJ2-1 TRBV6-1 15 TGTGCCAGCAGGATAACTGTCAGGGGCAATAATGAGCAGTTCTTC CASRITVRGNNEQFF
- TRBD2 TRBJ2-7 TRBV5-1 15 TGCGCCAGCAGTTCGGGGGGTAGCGGGGCCTACGAGCAGTACTTC CASSSGGSGAYEQYF
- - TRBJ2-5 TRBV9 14 TGTGCCAGCAGCGGCCCGGAGGGTTGGGAGACCCAGTACTTC CASSGPEGWETQYF
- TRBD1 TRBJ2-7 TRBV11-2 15 TGTGCCAGCAGCTTAGGGCAGGGGGTTACCTACGAGCAGTACTTC CASSLGQGVTYEQYF
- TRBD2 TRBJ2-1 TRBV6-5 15 TGTGCCAGCAGTTACTCGATCCTAGCGGACAATGAGCAGTTCTTC CASSYSILADNEQFF
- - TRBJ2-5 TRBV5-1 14 TGCGCCAGCAGCTTGGCTACTGTACAAGAGACCCAGTACTTC CASSLATVQETQYF
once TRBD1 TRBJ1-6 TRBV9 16 TGTGCCAGCAGCGTCGCATCCGGGACAGGGAATTCACCCCTCCACTTT CASSVASGTGNSPLHF
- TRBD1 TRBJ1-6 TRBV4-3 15 TGCGCCAGCAGCCAAGAGACAGGGGGTAGCTCACCCCTCCACTTT CASSQETGGSSPLHF
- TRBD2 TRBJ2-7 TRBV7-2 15 TGTGCCAGCAGCGTACTAGCGGGGGGAGCCTACGAGCAGTACTTC CASSVLAGGAYEQYF
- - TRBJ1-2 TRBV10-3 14 TGTGCCATCAGTGAACTTGGCGGTAACTATGGCTACACCTTC CAISELGGNYGYTF
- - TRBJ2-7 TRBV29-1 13 TGCAGCGTAGGCAGGGGTGGGTCGTACGAGCAGTACTTC CSVGRGGSYEQYF
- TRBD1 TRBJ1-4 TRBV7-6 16 TGTGCCAGCAGCTTAGGATGGACAGGGGGGAGTGAAAAACTGTTTTTT CASSLGWTGGSEKLFF
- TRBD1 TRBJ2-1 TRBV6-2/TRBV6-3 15 TGTGCCAGCAGTTACAACCGACAGGGGGTGAATGAGCAGTTCTTC CASSYNRQGVNEQFF
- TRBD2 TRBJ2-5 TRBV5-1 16 TGCGCCAGCAGCTTGGGACTAGCGGGGGGCAGGGAGACCCAGTACTTC CASSLGLAGGRETQYF
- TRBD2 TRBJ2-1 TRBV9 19 TGTGCCAGCAGCGTAGGAGGGACTAGCGGGGGGTCCCTCTACAATGAGCAGTTCTTC CASSVGGTSGGSLYNEQFF
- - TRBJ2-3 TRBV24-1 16 TGTGCCACCAGTGACCCCTTCGGACAGAACACAGATACGCAGTATTTT CATSDPFGQNTDTQYF
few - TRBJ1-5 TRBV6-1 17 TGTGCCAGCAGTGAGTTATTGGCGGAAGGCCCCAATCAGCCCCAGCATTTT CASSELLAEGPNQPQHF
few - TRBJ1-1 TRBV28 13 TGTGCCAGCAGAGCAGGCATGAACACTGAAGCTTTCTTT CASRAGMNTEAFF
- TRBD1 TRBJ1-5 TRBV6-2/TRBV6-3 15 TGTGCCAGCAGTTCTCTCGGACAGGGAAATCAGCCCCAGCATTTT CASSSLGQGNQPQHF
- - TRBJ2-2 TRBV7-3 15 TGTGCCAGCAGCCCCGGGCCAGCGGACACCGGGGAGCTGTTTTTT CASSPGPADTGELFF
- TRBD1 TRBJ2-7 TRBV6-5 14 TGTGCCAGCAGCCGGGACAGGGATCGTTACGAGCAGTACTTC CASSRDRDRYEQYF
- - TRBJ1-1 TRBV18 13 TGTGCCAGCTCACCACCCTCGGGTACTGAAGCTTTCTTT CASSPPSGTEAFF